Listed here are 30 T cell receptor beta chains from one sample, sequenced in a study of T cells in tumors and immune-related adverse events. Sequencing was performed with immunoSEQ multiplex PCR; in TCRdb, only in-frame clones are kept and a portion is missing. Here the sample spans about 22,000 clones, about 93% being singletons. This specimen consisted of lymph node tissue, obtained from a patient treated with anti-PD-1 therapy. The source is a female donor with metastatic renal cell carcinoma.

This rearrangement joins TRBV28 to TRBJ2-7; D not resolved. The V gene lost 2 bases and the J gene lost 5 bases, with 7 bases spanning the gap. Germline V gives CDR1 MDHEN, CDR2 SYDVKM. The CDR3 sequence is 12 residues long. CDR3 sequence reads: CASSLPGHEQYF. The CDR3 DNA reads TGTGCCAGCAGTTTACCCGGTCACGAGCAGTACTTC.

V and J are TRBV25-1 and TRBJ2-1; tentatively, D is TRBD1 (6 bases). The CDR3 is 14 amino acids. CDR1 and CDR2 (germline): MGHDK, SYGVNS. Trimming cost V 6 bases and J 5 bases, with 14 bases left between them. Written as DNA, the CDR3 is TGTGCCAGCAGAGACAGGATAAATAACAATGAGCAGTTCTTC. Translated: CASRDRINNNEQFF.

This chain connects TRBV27 to TRBJ2-1; TRBD2 matches at 16 bases. From germline, CDR1 is MNHEY and CDR2 SMNVEV (reference sequence). V was clipped by 7 bases and J by 5 bases; unmatched bases: 14. The CDR3 is 19 amino acids. The CDR3 region is CASNLGTSGRAYAHNEQFF. The CDR3 region has the DNA TGTGCCAGCAACCTGGGGACTAGCGGGAGGGCCTATGCACACAATGAGCAGTTCTTC.

The chain is built from TRBV5-6 and TRBJ1-4, with D unresolved. V shed 2 bases and J shed 0 bases, with 11 bases lying between them. CDR1 is SGHDT and CDR2 is YYEEEE in the germline V gene. CDR3 size: 16 residues. CDR3 residues: CASSFMRRATNEKLFF. The CDR3 DNA is TGTGCCAGCAGCTTCATGCGGCGTGCAACTAATGAAAAACTGTTTTTT.

The J gene is TRBJ2-5, the V gene TRBV6-6; possibly TRBD1 for D (8 bases). CDR1 MNHNY and CDR2 SVGAGI come from the germline V gene (reference sequence). The CDR3 runs to 15 residues. Trimming removed 1 base at V and 1 base at J, with 10 bases between. As DNA, the CDR3 is TGTGCCAGCAGTTACTACAGGGGGGGCCAAGAGACCCAGTACTTC. The encoded protein is CASSYYRGGQETQYF.

This clone was seen just once. The chain has TRBV27 and TRBJ2-7; D may be TRBD2 (5 bases). The CDR3 contains 14 residues. V lost 6 bases and J lost 2, with 14 bases in between. Germline CDR1 and CDR2: MNHEY and SMNVEV (reference sequence). The CDR3 nucleotides are TGTGCCAGCAGATACTCGACCGGGACCTACGAGCAGTACTTC. This sequence encodes CASRYSTGTYEQYF.

In DNA form, the CDR3 reads TGTGCCAGCAGTTTAGTAAGGGCAGATACGCAGTATTTT. Its protein product is CASSLVRADTQYF. The chain employs TRBV28 and TRBJ2-3; D ambiguous. Germline lookup yields CDR1 MDHEN and CDR2 SYDVKM. The length of the CDR3 is 13 residues. V lost 2 bases to trimming and J lost 4 bases, with 7 bases between them.

This sequence joins TRBV5-1 and TRBJ2-7; tentative D call: TRBD1 (6 bases). V was cut by 4 bases and J by 6 bases, with 11 bases left in between. This CDR3 comprises 12 residues. Germline lookup yields CDR1 SGHRS and CDR2 YFSETQ. Here the CDR3 DNA reads TGCGCCAGCAGCCTTGGGGACACCGAGCAGTACTTC. Protein product: CASSLGDTEQYF.

This clone was seen just once. The gene calls are TRBV10-2 and TRBJ2-7, with 10 bases lining up with TRBD1. The junction had 6 bases not matched to a gene; V was cut back by 10 bases and J by 3 bases. The CDR3 is 13 amino acids. CDR1 WSHSY and CDR2 SAAADI come from the germline V gene. The CDR3: CATRTGGHYEQYF. CDR3 coding DNA: TGCGCCACCAGGACAGGGGGACACTACGAGCAGTACTTC.

The rearrangement uses TRBV4-3 and TRBJ2-5, with D possibly TRBD1 on 5 matching bases. The germline V gene has CDR1 LGHNA and CDR2 YSLEER. The length of the CDR3 is 13 residues. With 1 base removed from V and 6 bases from J, the gap between germline ends came to 9 bases. The CDR3 protein is CASSQAQGKTQYF. DNA for the CDR3: TGCGCCAGCAGCCAAGCGCAGGGTAAGACCCAGTACTTC.

V gene TRBV6-5 combines with J gene TRBJ2-1; a weak D match, TRBD2 (5 bases). CDR3 length: 13 amino acids. The V gene lost 6 bases and the J gene lost 1 base, with 7 bases spanning the gap. The germline CDR1 and CDR2 sequences are MNHEY and SVGAGI. CDR3 bases: TGTGCCAGCAGAAGCGGATCCTACAATGAGCAGTTCTTC. Protein: CASRSGSYNEQFF.

The gene calls are TRBV11-2 and TRBJ2-7; 8 bases fit TRBD2. The germline CDR1 and CDR2 sequences are SGHAT and FQNNGV. J was trimmed by 2 bases and V by 1 base; bases with no gene match: 1. CDR3 length: 14 amino acids. CDR3 bases: TGTGCCAGCAGCTTAGGGGGACTAGCCTACGAGCAGTACTTC. It encodes CASSLGGLAYEQYF.

V and J are TRBV2 and TRBJ1-4, with D tentatively TRBD1 (6 bases). The CDR3 has 13 amino acids. Per the germline V gene, CDR1 is SNHLY and CDR2 is FYNNEI. The V end was cut by 6 bases, the J end by 4 bases, with 9 bases between. DNA of the CDR3: TGTGCCAGCAGAGGGGGGGTTAATGAAAAACTGTTTTTT. Protein: CASRGGVNEKLFF.

Remarks on this clone: Germline is not matched at one junction end, which may reflect a read error. The chain links TRBV9 to TRBJ2-5, with 10 positions matching TRBD1. The CDR3 covers 17 residues. Germline V lookup: CDR1 SGDLS, CDR2 YYNGEE. CDR3 coding DNA: TGTACCAGCAGCGTAGCCGGGGGGACAGGGGTACAAGAGACCCAGTACTTC. Translating gives CTSSVAGGTGVQETQYF.

The rearrangement uses TRBV18 and TRBJ2-3; D gene ambiguous. The CDR3 is made up of 13 amino acids. The V gene's germline CDR1 is KGHSH and CDR2 LQKENI. V lost 3 bases, J lost 6 bases, and 10 bases lay in between. CDR3 amino acids: CASSPQNRDTQYF. CDR3 DNA: TGTGCCAGCTCACCGCAGAATCGGGATACGCAGTATTTT.

The CDR3 region has the DNA TGTGCCAGCAGCTTATGGCATAGGGCGGGCACCGGGGAGCTGTTTTTT. Translating gives CASSLWHRAGTGELFF. The J gene is TRBJ2-2, the V gene TRBV7-6, with D perhaps TRBD2 (5 bases). V lost 2 bases, J lost 4 bases, and 14 bases lay in between. The V gene's germline CDR1 is SGHVS and CDR2 FNYEAQ. CDR3 size: 16 residues. The full variable domain, in which reference TRBV7-6 and TRBJ2-2 provide the parts outside the CDR3, is GAGVSQSPRYKVTKRGQDVALRCDPISGHVSLYWYRQALGQGPEFLTYFNYEAQQDKSGLPNDRFSAERPEGSISTLTIQRTEQRDSAMYRCASSLWHRAGTGELFFGEGSRLTVL.

The genes are TRBV29-1 and TRBJ1-4; 10 bases match TRBD1. The CDR3 loop spans 14 amino acids. Germline CDR1 SQVTM, CDR2 ANQGSEA. Trimming removed 7 bases from V and 6 bases from J; junction bases left unmatched: 8. CDR3 DNA: TGCAGCGCGGGGACCGGGACAGGGGATGAAAAACTGTTTTTT. Translation: CSAGTGTGDEKLFF.

The V call is TRBV6-1, the J call TRBJ2-2; D is uncertain. The CDR3 sequence is 13 residues long. Germline V gene data show CDR1 as MNHNS and CDR2 as SASEGT. Trimming removed 6 bases from V and 2 bases from J, with 7 bases in between. The CDR3 protein is CASSQTNTGELFF. Here the CDR3 DNA reads TGTGCCAGCAGCCAGACAAACACCGGGGAGCTGTTTTTT.

The chain carries TRBV7-6 and TRBJ2-7; possibly TRBD1 or TRBD2 for D (6 bases each). Germline V CDR1 and CDR2: SGHVS, FNYEAQ. V was trimmed by 4 bases and J by 7 bases, leaving 20 bases between them. The CDR3 has 15 amino acids. The CDR3 DNA reads as TGTGCCAGCAGCTCCGGGGGCCCGTTGGATGGAGAGCAGTACTTC. It codes for CASSSGGPLDGEQYF.

V usage is TRBV4-2 and J usage is TRBJ2-7, with D possibly being TRBD1 or TRBD2 (5 bases each). Trimming stripped 0 bases from V and 4 bases from J, with 25 bases between. Germline lookup yields CDR1 LGHNA and CDR2 YNFKEQ. This CDR3 spans 19 amino acids. Written as DNA, the CDR3 is TGTGCCAGCAGCCAAGATCTGGTTAGTGGGATCGGGAAGGGGTACGAGCAGTACTTC. Protein product: CASSQDLVSGIGKGYEQYF.

The chain carries TRBV19 and TRBJ1-5, with 8 bases identical to TRBD1. Germline V gives CDR1 LNHDA, CDR2 SQIVND (reference sequence). With V trimmed by 4 bases and J by 2 bases, 4 bases remained unmatched. The CDR3 totals 15 residues. CDR3 DNA: TGTGCCAGTAGTACCGACAGGGGTGGCAATCAGCCCCAGCATTTT. It codes for CASSTDRGGNQPQHF.

The rearrangement uses TRBV10-1 and TRBJ2-3, with D hard to call. Germline CDR1 and CDR2: WNHNN and SYGVQD (reference sequence). The V end lost 1 base, the J end lost 5 bases, and 4 bases lay between the germline ends. The CDR3 extends over 12 amino acids. The CDR3 loop reads CASSEFGDTQYF. Written as DNA, the CDR3 is TGCGCCAGCAGTGAGTTTGGAGATACGCAGTATTTT.

The V and J genes are TRBV11-2 and TRBJ1-2; 7 bases line up with TRBD1. Trimming at V came to 5 bases and at J to 5 bases, leaving 2 bases not matched to a gene. This CDR3 has 12 amino acids. CDR1 and CDR2 from the germline V gene are SGHAT and FQNNGV. The CDR3 DNA sequence: TGTGCCAGCAGCCCACAGGGGTATGGCTACACCTTC. It encodes CASSPQGYGYTF.

The chain combines TRBV5-1 with TRBJ2-3; TRBD2 aligns across 12 bases. This CDR3 is built from 15 residues. Germline CDR1 reads SGHRS; CDR2 reads YFSETQ. V was clipped by 4 bases and J by 6 bases; unmatched bases: 6. CDR3 DNA sequence: TGCGCCAGCAGCCCACCGGGACTAGCGGGTGATACGCAGTATTTT. It yields the protein CASSPPGLAGDTQYF.

This clone was seen a single time. V and J are TRBV6-1 and TRBJ2-3; 7 bases align to TRBD2. This CDR3 comprises 14 residues. V dropped 4 bases and J dropped 2; count of bases not matched to a gene: 3. Germline V gives CDR1 MNHNS, CDR2 SASEGT. For the CDR3, the DNA is TGTGCCAGCAGTGCTAGCGGATACACAGATACGCAGTATTTT. Protein sequence: CASSASGYTDTQYF.

The chain couples TRBV11-2 to TRBJ2-1, with 7 positions matching TRBD2. V trimming: 5 bases; J trimming: 8 bases; junction bases outside the gene matches: 9. This CDR3 contains 14 residues. Looked up from germline, CDR1 is SGHAT and CDR2 is FQNNGV. CDR3 coding DNA: TGTGCCAGCAGCCCAAGGGGACGGGAGGATGAGCAGTTCTTC. Its protein is CASSPRGREDEQFF.

The chain uses TRBV7-9 and TRBJ1-1, with TRBD1 as a possible D gene (5 bases). V was shortened by 3 bases and J by 2 bases, with 7 bases between the two germline ends. The CDR3 runs 13 residues. The germline V gene has CDR1 SEHNR and CDR2 FQNEAQ (reference sequence). In DNA, the CDR3 is TGTGCCAGCAGCTTTAGGGGTAACACTGAAGCTTTCTTT. It specifies CASSFRGNTEAFF.

V usage is TRBV6-5 and J usage is TRBJ1-5, with a possible D match to TRBD1 (5 bases). The ends were cut back, 6 bases at V and 6 bases at J, with 12 bases in the middle. Per the germline V gene, CDR1 is MNHEY and CDR2 is SVGAGI. This CDR3 spans 13 amino acids. The CDR3 DNA follows: TGTGCCAGCAGGTCTAGGGGTAGTCAGCCCCAGCATTTT. This gives the protein CASRSRGSQPQHF.

V gene TRBV7-2 combines with J gene TRBJ2-5; 9 bases are a match to TRBD2. The V gene end was trimmed by 1 base and the J gene end by 1 base; junction bases not matched to a gene: 7. The CDR3 is 17 residues long. Germline assignment: CDR1 SGHTA and CDR2 FQGNSA. Written as DNA, the CDR3 is TGTGCCAGCAGCTTAGGGGGGACTAGCTACTCCCAAGAGACCCAGTACTTC. This encodes CASSLGGTSYSQETQYF.

This chain uses TRBV5-4 with TRBJ2-7, with 9 nucleotides matching TRBD2. After removal of 5 bases from V and 0 bases from J, the junction contained 6 bases not matched to a gene. Looked up from germline, CDR1 is SGHNT and CDR2 is YYREEE (reference sequence). The CDR3 is made up of 15 amino acids. The CDR3 loop reads CASSSGGFSSYEQYF. The CDR3 bases are TGTGCCAGCAGTAGCGGGGGCTTTAGCTCCTACGAGCAGTACTTC.